Below, 17 T cell receptor beta chains from the same sample are listed, as sequenced in a study of regulatory T cells in long-lasting Graves disease (dated by TCRdb to 2020 to 2023). The time point label, as the study defines it: newly diagnosed GD, antithyroid drugs for less than 3 months. For both TCR sequencing and RNA sequencing, RNA was extracted from PBMCs in TRIzol. The library was made by multiplex PCR. Sequencing relied on an Illumina HiSeq 4000. CDR3 regions were amplified by Arm-PCR with iRepertoire HTBI primers to construct TCR beta libraries. TCRdb ran its own pipeline on the public reads, namely fastp trimming at Q25 and MiXCR clone calling, and kept in-frame beta chains. Entries are consolidated by CDR3 protein sequence, retaining the most common genes and DNA. The sample records fewer than 650,000 distinct CDR3 sequences, around 17% of which are singletons. Approximately 20% of the sample is held by the ten biggest clonotypes.

Another study also made use of these data, one on T cells in Graves' hyperthyroidism and ophthalmopathy.

The specimen was peripheral blood mononuclear cells (PBMCs), collected at new diagnosis, from a patient treated with antithyroid drugs. The receptors stem from a woman in her 30s with Graves disease. Donor details come from another sample of the same person, matched by shared clones.

In its sample, this clonotype was seen many times. The chain recombines TRBV7-6 with TRBJ2-5; D is unresolved. This CDR3 is 12 amino acids long. The V and J ends lost 6 bases and 1 base respectively, with 6 bases between them. Germline V CDR1 and CDR2: SGHVS, FNYEAQ. CDR3 DNA sequence: TGTGCCAGCAGTCAAACCCAAGAGACCCAGTACTTC. Translating it yields CASSQTQETQYF.

Many counts were recorded for this clonotype. The chain uses TRBV2 and TRBJ1-1; no definite D call. Trimming took 4 bases from V and 1 from J, leaving 7 bases between them. The germline CDR1 and CDR2 sequences are SNHLY and FYNNEI. The CDR3 has 13 amino acids. CDR3 sequence (DNA): TGTGCCAGCAGTGTGAAAGGGAACACTGAAGCTTTCTTT. Protein: CASSVKGNTEAFF.

The chain employs TRBV12-3 or TRBV12-4 and TRBJ1-5; D is unresolved. Trimming cost V 8 bases and J 4 bases, with 9 bases left between them. The CDR3 is made up of 12 amino acids. The CDR3 is CASREANQPQHF. The CDR3 bases are TGTGCCAGCCGAGAGGCAAATCAGCCCCAGCATTTT.

This clonotype appeared a few times. V and J are TRBV14 and TRBJ2-7, with TRBD2 matching over 8 bases. CDR3 length: 15 amino acids. CDR1 SGHDN and CDR2 FVKESK come from the germline V gene. Trimming removed 3 bases from V and 0 bases from J; junction bases left unmatched: 4. The DNA for the CDR3 is TGTGCCAGCAGCCATCCGGGAGGGGGCTCCTACGAGCAGTACTTC. Protein sequence: CASSHPGGGSYEQYF. Drawing the rest from reference TRBV14 and TRBJ2-7, the complete variable domain is EAGVTQFPSHSVIEKGQTVTLRCDPISGHDNLYWYRRVMGKEIKFLLHFVKESKQDESGMPNNRFLAERTGGTYSTLKVQPAELEDSGVYFCASSHPGGGSYEQYFGPGTRLTVT.

The table lists this clonotype with many counts. The CDR3: CASTPRGGGAYTDTQYF. In DNA, the CDR3 is TGTGCCAGCACCCCCAGGGGCGGGGGCGCGTACACAGATACGCAGTATTTT. The rearrangement joins TRBV6-1 to TRBJ2-3; possible D gene TRBD2, 7 bases. Per germline, CDR1 MNHNS and CDR2 SASEGT. This CDR3 region has 17 residues. The V gene lost 7 bases and the J gene lost 2 bases, with 22 bases spanning the gap.

The chain links TRBV20-1 to TRBJ2-7; D possibly matches TRBD1 or TRBD2 (5 bases each). Between the trimmed V and J ends, which lost 2 bases and 2 bases, there was a span of 16 bases. Germline V gene lookup returns CDR1 DFQATT and CDR2 SNEGSKA (reference sequence). The length of the CDR3 is 15 residues. The CDR3 sequence: CSARSGTGTTYEQYF. The CDR3 DNA sequence: TGCAGTGCTAGATCAGGGACGGGAACTACCTACGAGCAGTACTTC.

This clonotype was detected a few times. The chain is built from TRBV5-6 and TRBJ1-3; D ambiguous. Per germline, CDR1 SGHDT and CDR2 YYEEEE. The length of the CDR3 is 14 residues. Trimming took 4 bases from V and 4 from J, leaving 12 bases between them. The CDR3, as DNA: TGTGCCAGCAGCAGCGTAGCCTCCGGAAACACCATATATTTT. It yields the protein CASSSVASGNTIYF.

In its sample, this clonotype was seen a few times. J is TRBJ1-2 and V is TRBV29-1; D unclear. Germline V gene lookup returns CDR1 SQVTM and CDR2 ANQGSEA. V lost 5 bases and J 5 bases, leaving 18 bases between the germline ends. CDR3 length: 14 residues. The CDR3: CSVSSSPLGYGYTF. DNA for the CDR3: TGCAGCGTTTCTAGTAGTCCCCTGGGATATGGCTACACCTTC.

This clonotype occurred a few times. The chain is built from TRBV5-1 and TRBJ2-1; a possible D gene is TRBD2 (6 bases). Trimming took off 4 bases at V and 8 bases at J, with 19 bases between the two ends. The CDR3 length is 15 residues. Germline CDR1 is SGHRS and CDR2 is YFSETQ. The CDR3, as DNA: TGCGCCAGCAGCGCCGGTTGGCGCGGGAACCATGAGCAGTTCTTC. This gives the protein CASSAGWRGNHEQFF.

This clonotype was picked up a small number of times. The chain combines TRBV24-1 with TRBJ2-5; 7 bases align to TRBD1. This CDR3 region has 15 residues. V shed 3 bases and J 1 base; nucleotides not matched to a gene: 4. Germline lookup yields CDR1 KGHDR and CDR2 SFDVKD. The CDR3 nucleotides read TGTGCCACCAGTGATACTCGGACAGGCCAAGAGACCCAGTACTTC. Protein sequence: CATSDTRTGQETQYF.

There are many counts of this clonotype. The chain carries TRBV28 and TRBJ1-1; D gene unclear. Trimming left V 8 bases short and J 1 base short, with 14 bases between. CDR1 is MDHEN, CDR2 SYDVKM, per germline. This CDR3 region has 14 residues. The CDR3 loop reads CASVRTNGNTEAFF. CDR3 in DNA: TGTGCCAGCGTGAGGACCAATGGGAACACTGAAGCTTTCTTT.

In this sample, this clonotype turned up many times. V is TRBV20-1 and J is TRBJ1-1, with unresolved D. V dropped 5 bases and J dropped 5 bases, with 9 bases sitting between them. Germline-derived CDR1 and CDR2 are DFQATT and SNEGSKA (reference sequence). The CDR3 contains 11 residues. The CDR3 spells CSADQETEAFF. The CDR3, as DNA: TGCAGTGCTGACCAGGAGACTGAAGCTTTCTTT.

There are many counts of this clonotype. V is TRBV7-2 and J is TRBJ2-1; TRBD2 agrees at 11 bases. This CDR3 has 16 residues. Looked up from germline, CDR1 is SGHTA and CDR2 is FQGNSA. V gave up 5 bases and J gave up 5 bases; unmatched junction bases: 8. The CDR3 loop is CASSRLGLAANNEQFF. The CDR3 region has the DNA TGTGCCAGCAGCCGCCTGGGACTAGCGGCCAACAATGAGCAGTTCTTC. Combining the CDR3 with reference TRBV7-2 and TRBJ2-1 gives the whole variable domain GAGVSQSPSNKVTEKGKDVELRCDPISGHTALYWYRQSLGQGLEFLIYFQGNSAPDKSGLPSDRFSAERTGGSVSTLTIQRTQQEDSAVYLCASSRLGLAANNEQFFGPGTRLTVL.

The sample holds one count of this clonotype. The chain recombines TRBV12-3 or TRBV12-4 with TRBJ1-2; 9 bases map to TRBD1. V gave up 5 bases and J gave up 7 bases; unmatched junction bases: 14. This CDR3 contains 16 residues. As DNA, the CDR3 is TGTGCCAGCAGTCCGGGACAGGGCGTAAGGACTACTGGCTACACCTTC. Translated: CASSPGQGVRTTGYTF.

This clonotype was seen only a few times. CDR3 sequence reads: CASSPRAGAGTEAFF. The CDR3 bases are TGTGCCAGCAGCCCCCGGGCGGGGGCGGGCACTGAAGCTTTCTTT. The gene calls are TRBV5-4 and TRBJ1-1; D might be TRBD1 (6 bases). The CDR3 consists of 15 residues. Looked up from germline, CDR1 is SGHNT and CDR2 is YYREEE (reference sequence). Trimming removed 4 bases at V and 4 bases at J, with 17 bases between.

Only a few counts were recorded for this clonotype. The chain combines TRBV29-1 with TRBJ2-1, with D perhaps matching TRBD1 (6 bases). Germline assignment: CDR1 SQVTM and CDR2 ANQGSEA. V was trimmed by 6 bases and J by 4 bases, leaving 10 bases between them. This CDR3 comprises 12 residues. The CDR3 coding sequence is TGCAGCGTAGGACAGACTTACAATGAGCAGTTCTTC. Translation: CSVGQTYNEQFF.

This clonotype was observed many times. This chain joins TRBV5-1 and TRBJ1-4, with D unclear. Germline CDR1 and CDR2: SGHRS and YFSETQ. This CDR3 comprises 14 residues. Trimming pared 4 bases from V and 12 bases from J, leaving 19 bases between. Written as DNA, the CDR3 is TGCGCCAGCAGCCCCCGGACGGACGGTGGAGAACTGTTTTTT. Encoded protein: CASSPRTDGGELFF.